This TCR beta chain was found in a study of cytomegalovirus exposure and HLA in healthy donors (dated 2017 in TCRdb). Concerning the study at large: According to a later analysis, one platform produced both the 100 to 150 validation repertoires and the 666 repertoires of the first cohort. The aim of the study was to test whether cataloging public T cell receptors could identify signatures of past pathogen exposure. Along with the approximately 670-subject first cohort, a separate validation cohort of about 110 different subjects was used. The study combined high-throughput TCR immunosequencing, statistical association of individual TCRs with disease status, and machine learning to predict cytomegalovirus infection status. Summary of the overall study and its limitations: In vitro tests confirmed that a few of the cytomegalovirus-associated TCR beta chains recognize cytomegalovirus antigens. A total of fewer than 200 TCR beta chains were listed by the study as associated with cytomegalovirus. Subsequent analysis determined that TCRs grouped into clusters in the first cohort also showed a tendency toward co-occurrence across the roughly 130 validation repertoires, and 94% of cluster scores exceeded 0. The authors suggested that the approach could potentially be extended to other disease states and immunological phenotypes. Across donors, most TCR sequences were observed very rarely, whereas some public TCRs were present in many individuals. The classifier was reported to diagnose cytomegalovirus status with high specificity and sensitivity in both the original and validation cohorts. A later analysis had no HLA typing for the validation cohort, so co-occurrence there was scored across all 130 or so repertoires.

Remarks on this clone: What this receptor recognizes is not known. There are no base qualities to consult, and no much larger clone falls within one base.

Library method: the immunoSEQ multiplex PCR assay. Turning to the authors' computational methods: A statistical classification framework was developed to diagnose cytomegalovirus status using the catalog of TCR beta chain sequences. What TCRdb holds here is the immuneACCESS table cut down to in-frame rearrangements. Part of the clones is not present; checked against another copy, under half of the missing clones reflect an unresolved V gene, and the others are unexplained. The V and J calls and clone size were taken over from that table, and D and trimming were inferred from the DNA. Here the sample has more than 60,000 clones; around 97% occur a single time. The top ten constitute around 1.6% of the sample. Via the germline V gene, CDR1 is MRHNA and CDR2 SNTAGT. V was cut back by 3 bases and J by 10 bases, leaving a gap of 16 bases between them. The CDR3, cysteine through phenylalanine, is 14 amino acids long. The read is trimmed to its CDR3 DNA, 42 bases read in frame from base 1.

The donors were included in the validation cohort of some 120 subjects, a group kept apart from the roughly 730-subject first cohort. The chain links TRBV6-4 with TRBJ2-1; no D segment can be confidently identified. The clonotype originates from a woman aged 18-29 years in good health and CMV-seropositive. Sequenced: PBMCs. In nucleotides, the sequence is TGTGCCAGCAGTGAACACATAGACGGAGAAGAGCAGTTCTTC. Its protein is CASSEHIDGEEQFF.